This TCR beta chain came from a study of blood T cells in healthy people across ages. Caucasian individuals from Russia who were healthy and aged roughly 6 to 100 acted as donors. Extracted total RNA amounted to at least 5.5 micrograms for each sample. This clonotype was counted between two and nine times. V lost 2 bases to trimming and J lost 2 bases; unmatched junction nucleotides: 6. The CDR3 sequence is 15 residues long. The germline V gene has CDR1 SGHKS and CDR2 YYEKEE (reference sequence). The authors ran a second PCR of roughly 6 to 11 cycles using a sample-barcoded 5' primer and a J-beta primer mix. Each TCR beta cDNA got a 12-nucleotide random molecular identifier. TCRdb re-called the 5' RACE reads through MiXCR, storing one row per CDR3 protein. The table shows roughly 800,000 distinct CDR3 sequences, with 58% occurring only once.

This receptor was identified in a young man in good health. The sequencing input was blood. This chain joins TRBV5-5 and TRBJ2-7; 8 nucleotides align to TRBD2. The DNA for the CDR3 is TGTGCCAGCAGCTTCCGGCCGGGACTAGCCTACGAGCAGTACTTC. Translated: CASSFRPGLAYEQYF.